These 25 T cell receptor beta chains were sequenced from one sample in a study of blood T cell repertoires in COVID-19. The protocol was immunoSEQ multiplex PCR, while the TCRdb copy is restricted to in-frame clones and leaves out a portion. The sample records 85,000 to 130,000 clones, roughly 92% being singletons. The sample consisted of peripheral blood. The receptors stem from a man between 65 and 85 years old with acute or convalescent COVID-19.

The chain links TRBV28 to TRBJ2-1, with D possibly being TRBD2 (6 bases). V shed 5 bases and J shed 7 bases, with 15 bases lying between them. Germline V gene data show CDR1 as MDHEN and CDR2 as SYDVKM. There are 14 residues in the CDR3. The CDR3 loop is CASSISGLQNEQFF. The CDR3 nucleotides are TGTGCCAGCAGTATCTCGGGACTCCAGAATGAGCAGTTCTTC.

This chain joins TRBV21-1 and TRBJ2-3; the table's D gene call, TRBD2, was not cross checked with the DNA. TRBV21-1 corresponds to a pseudogene. The CDR3 runs 15 residues. CDR3 region: CASSTLAGGADTQYF. DNA of the CDR3: TGTGCCAGCAGCACCCTAGCGGGGGGGGCGGATACGCAGTATTTT.

The sample holds one count of this clone. V is TRBV7-9 and J is TRBJ1-2, with no clear D. Germline CDR1 and CDR2: SEHNR and FQNEAQ (reference sequence). The CDR3 is 12 residues long. Trimming left V 3 bases short and J 6 bases short, with 8 bases between. The chain's CDR3 is CASSFPPDGYTF. CDR3 nucleotide sequence: TGTGCCAGCAGCTTCCCCCCGGATGGCTACACCTTC. The full variable domain, its missing parts supplied by reference TRBV7-9 and TRBJ1-2, is DTGVSQNPRHKITKRGQNVTFRCDPISEHNRLYWYRQTLGQGPEFLTYFQNEAQLEKSRLLSDRFSAERPKGSFSTLEIQRTEQGDSAMYLCASSFPPDGYTFGSGTRLTVV.

V is TRBV7-9 and J is TRBJ1-2; D may be TRBD1 (6 bases). V was cut by 5 bases and J by 8 bases, with 21 bases left in between. This CDR3 region has 15 residues. Germline CDR1 reads SEHNR; CDR2 reads FQNEAQ (reference sequence). CDR3 residues: CASSRLGQPGGGYTF. CDR3 sequence (DNA): TGTGCCAGCAGCCGTCTCGGACAGCCCGGGGGGGGCTACACCTTC.

The rearrangement joins TRBV28 to TRBJ1-1, with D possibly TRBD1 on 5 matching bases. V gave up 5 bases and J gave up 1 base, with 14 bases separating them. Germline assignment: CDR1 MDHEN and CDR2 SYDVKM. The CDR3 length is 15 residues. Written as DNA, the CDR3 is TGTGCCAGCAGTCCGCTGGGGGGTGGGAACACTGAAGCTTTCTTT. It is translated as CASSPLGGGNTEAFF.

The chain couples TRBV9 to TRBJ2-1; D possibly corresponds to TRBD2 (6 bases). The CDR3 spans 15 residues. CDR1 SGDLS and CDR2 YYNGEE come from the germline V gene. Trimming cost V 3 bases and J 6 bases, with 16 bases left between them. DNA for the CDR3: TGTGCCAGCAGCGCCTCGAGATCGGAGGGCAATGAGCAGTTCTTC. Encoded protein: CASSASRSEGNEQFF.

V gene TRBV19 combines with J gene TRBJ2-1; 12 nucleotides match TRBD2. The CDR3 has 16 residues. The ends lost 5 bases at V and 8 bases at J; junction bases unmatched: 10. Germline loops: CDR1 LNHDA, CDR2 SQIVND (reference sequence). The CDR3 nucleotides are TGTGCCAGTAGTCTCCGACTAGCGGGAGCGGCGCATGAGCAGTTCTTC. This gives the protein CASSLRLAGAAHEQFF.

The chain couples TRBV11-2 to TRBJ1-3; D possibly corresponds to TRBD1 (6 bases). V dropped 4 bases and J dropped 4 bases, with 17 bases sitting between them. Germline V CDR1 and CDR2: SGHAT, FQNNGV. The CDR3 spans 16 residues. DNA of the CDR3: TGTGCCAGCAGCTCGACAGGTGGTTCCTCGGGAAACACCATATATTTT. Amino acids: CASSSTGGSSGNTIYF.

This chain connects TRBV6-5 to TRBJ1-2; D is unresolved. Deletions cut 8 bases from V and 0 bases from J, with 10 bases between. Germline V gene data show CDR1 as MNHEY and CDR2 as SVGAGI. This CDR3 region has 13 residues. This CDR3 reads CASQPGTNYGYTF. Written as DNA, the CDR3 is TGTGCCAGCCAACCGGGGACTAACTATGGCTACACCTTC.

This clone was recorded once. The V call is TRBV29-1, the J call TRBJ2-3, with D perhaps matching TRBD1 (6 bases). This CDR3 has 12 amino acids. Germline CDR1 and CDR2: SQVTM and ANQGSEA. V dropped 7 bases and J dropped 4 bases, with 12 bases sitting between them. The CDR3 here is CSARTVSDTQYF. The CDR3, as DNA: TGCAGCGCACGGACAGTGTCAGATACGCAGTATTTT.

The chain couples TRBV19 to TRBJ1-2; 8 bases line up with TRBD1. Germline V gene sequence: CDR1 LNHDA, CDR2 SQIVND (reference sequence). The trim removed 2 bases at V and 6 bases at J, leaving 5 bases unmatched. The CDR3 loop spans 14 amino acids. The CDR3 sequence is CASSINGQGHGYTF. DNA for the CDR3: TGTGCCAGTAGTATAAACGGACAGGGACATGGCTACACCTTC. The variable domain in full, with the rest retrieved from reference TRBV19 and TRBJ1-2, is DGGITQSPKYLFRKEGQNVTLSCEQNLNHDAMYWYRQDPGQGLRLIYYSQIVNDFQKGDIAEGYSVSREKKESFPLTVTSAQKNPTAFYLCASSINGQGHGYTFGSGTRLTVV.

The chain carries TRBV5-1 and TRBJ1-6, with 8 bases aligning to TRBD1. Germline CDR1 is SGHRS and CDR2 is YFSETQ. The trim removed 2 bases at V and 10 bases at J, leaving 8 bases unmatched. This CDR3 spans 15 amino acids. CDR3 nucleotide sequence: TGCGCCAGCAGCTTACTAGACAGGGGCGGATCACCCCTCCACTTT. Protein: CASSLLDRGGSPLHF.

The chain joins TRBV18 to TRBJ1-5, with 7 bases fitting TRBD1. Germline V lookup: CDR1 KGHSH, CDR2 LQKENI. The CDR3 has 17 amino acids. The junction had 14 bases not matched to a gene; V was cut back by 2 bases and J by 7 bases. CDR3 coding DNA: TGTGCCAGCTCACCAAATCCCTTGACAGGGAACGGACAGCCCCAGCATTTT. It is translated as CASSPNPLTGNGQPQHF.

This sequence joins TRBV12-5 and TRBJ1-3; D gene uncertain. The CDR3 has 12 amino acids. Germline assignment: CDR1 LGHNT and CDR2 FRNRAP. Deletions cut 6 bases from V and 4 bases from J, with 7 bases between. The DNA of the CDR3 is TGTGCTAGTGGCCCACAAGGAAACACCATATATTTT. It specifies CASGPQGNTIYF.

This chain uses TRBV21-1 with TRBJ1-1. TRBV21-1 is a pseudogene segment. CDR3 length: 14 residues. The DNA of the CDR3 is TGTGCCAGCAGCAAAGTCCGGAGAAACACTGAAGCTTTCTTT. Translation gives CASSKVRRNTEAFF.

The gene calls are TRBV10-3 and TRBJ1-5, with D possibly being TRBD1 (6 bases). CDR3 length: 13 amino acids. Looked up from germline, CDR1 is ENHRY and CDR2 is SYGVKD. V lost 2 bases and J lost 6, with 8 bases in between. The chain's CDR3 is CAISEGTRQPQHF. Written as DNA, the CDR3 is TGTGCCATCAGTGAGGGGACACGTCAGCCCCAGCATTTT.

The gene calls are TRBV28 and TRBJ1-3; D is perhaps TRBD1 (6 bases). The CDR3 loop spans 14 amino acids. Trimming removed 3 bases at V and 2 bases at J, with 8 bases between. The germline V gene encodes CDR1 MDHEN and CDR2 SYDVKM. The CDR3 coding sequence is TGTGCCAGCAGTTTGGACAGAGCTGGAAACACCATATATTTT. This translates into CASSLDRAGNTIYF.

The chain joins TRBV11-2 to TRBJ1-4; TRBD1 matches at 9 bases. The CDR3 is 14 residues long. Germline CDR1 is SGHAT and CDR2 is FQNNGV. V shed 3 bases and J 7 bases; nucleotides not matched to a gene: 3. CDR3 protein: CASSLGQGGEKLFF. The CDR3 region has the DNA TGTGCCAGCAGCTTGGGACAGGGCGGTGAAAAACTGTTTTTT.

V is TRBV4-1 and J is TRBJ2-1; 7 bases are shared with TRBD2. CDR3 size: 15 residues. CDR1 and CDR2 from the germline V gene are MGHRA and YSYEKL. J was trimmed by 8 bases and V by 8 bases; bases with no gene match: 15. CDR3 DNA sequence: TGCGCCAGCCGCCTAAGCGGGATGGGGGTTGATGAGCAGTTCTTC. Encoded protein: CASRLSGMGVDEQFF.

The chain combines TRBV7-8 with TRBJ2-7; weak D call: TRBD2 (5 bases). Deletions cut 2 bases from V and 1 base from J, with 9 bases between. The CDR3 has 14 residues. The germline V gene encodes CDR1 SGHVS and CDR2 FQNEAQ. The CDR3 sequence: CASSLRGKSYEQYF. The CDR3 nucleotides read TGTGCCAGCAGCTTAAGAGGGAAATCCTACGAGCAGTACTTC. The full variable domain, its missing parts supplied by reference TRBV7-8 and TRBJ2-7, is GAGVSQSPRYKVAKRGQDVALRCDPISGHVSLFWYQQALGQGPEFLTYFQNEAQLDKSGLPSDRFFAERPEGSVSTLKIQRTQQEDSAVYLCASSLRGKSYEQYFGPGTRLTVT.

The V gene is TRBV5-1, the J gene TRBJ2-5, with TRBD2 matching 7 bases. This CDR3 has 14 amino acids. Looked up from germline, CDR1 is SGHRS and CDR2 is YFSETQ. With V trimmed by 4 bases and J by 5 bases, 8 bases remained unmatched. In DNA form, the CDR3 reads TGCGCCAGCAGCACCGCCTTGACTAGCGAGACCCAGTACTTC. Amino acid sequence: CASSTALTSETQYF.

This clone was counted between two and nine times. Other DNA sequences in this sample translate to the same CDR3. V and J are TRBV6-5 and TRBJ2-2, with 9 positions matching TRBD2. The CDR3 is 16 amino acids. V gave up 0 bases and J gave up 6 bases; unmatched junction bases: 5. Germline CDR1 reads MNHEY; CDR2 reads SVGAGI. The CDR3 DNA is TGTGCCAGCAGTTACTCGGGCGGGAGGGCGGCCGGGGAGCTGTTTTTT. This gives the protein CASSYSGGRAAGELFF.

This chain connects TRBV5-5 to TRBJ2-2, with 8 nucleotides matching TRBD1. V was clipped by 1 base and J by 6 bases; unmatched bases: 2. The CDR3 has 14 residues. Germline CDR1 SGHKS, CDR2 YYEKEE (reference sequence). The CDR3 protein is CASSLRTGSGELFF. The CDR3, as DNA: TGTGCCAGCAGCTTGCGGACAGGGTCCGGGGAGCTGTTTTTT. The full variable domain, rest sourced from reference TRBV5-5 and TRBJ2-2, is DAGVTQSPTHLIKTRGQQVTLRCSPISGHKSVSWYQQVLGQGPQFIFQYYEKEERGRGNFPDRFSARQFPNYSSELNVNALLLGDSALYLCASSLRTGSGELFFGEGSRLTVL.

The rearrangement links TRBV7-2 to TRBJ1-6; TRBD1 might be the D (5 bases). Germline-derived CDR1 and CDR2 are SGHTA and FQGNSA. V lost 5 bases and J lost 7, with 12 bases in between. The CDR3 is 14 amino acids. The CDR3 nucleotides read TGTGCCAGCAGCCGGACAAATTTGAATTCACCCCTCCACTTT. Translated: CASSRTNLNSPLHF.

The chain has TRBV6-2 or TRBV6-3 and TRBJ1-1; 7 bases map to TRBD1. The CDR3 is 16 residues long. Germline V gives CDR1 MNHEY, CDR2 SVGEGT. With 2 bases clipped from V and 0 bases from J, the junction kept 6 bases outside the gene matches. In DNA form, the CDR3 reads TGTGCCAGCAGTTACCACCAGGACAGGATGAACACTGAAGCTTTCTTT. Its protein product is CASSYHQDRMNTEAFF.